What follows are 19 T cell receptor beta chains derived from one specimen sequenced in a study of blood T cell repertoires in COVID-19 (dated by TCRdb to about 2020). The library was obtained by the immunoSEQ multiplex PCR assay. The immuneACCESS repertoire file appears here via TCRdb, limited to in-frame rearrangements. These files lack a portion of the clones; in checked studies, under half of the deficit traces to unresolved V genes, and the cause of the others is not known. The sample table lists about 140,000 clones, about 90% of them with a count of one. Approximately 9.9% of the sample rests with the top ten. Sequencing used peripheral blood. The receptors stem from a woman of 80 years or more with acute or convalescent COVID-19.

The chain has TRBV15 and TRBJ2-5; D remains ambiguous. Germline values: CDR1 LNHNV, CDR2 YYDKDF (reference sequence). Deletions cut 1 base from V and 2 bases from J, with 5 bases between. The CDR3 extends over 13 amino acids. The CDR3, as DNA: TGTGCCACCAGCAGAGGAGCTCAAGAGACCCAGTACTTC. Its translation is CATSRGAQETQYF. The full variable domain, in which reference TRBV15 and TRBJ2-5 provide the parts outside the CDR3, is DAMVIQNPRYQVTQFGKPVTLSCSQTLNHNVMYWYQQKSSQAPKLLFHYYDKDFNNEADTPDNFQSRRPNTSFCFLDIRSPGLGDTAMYLCATSRGAQETQYFGPGTRLLVL.

The chain links TRBV4-2 to TRBJ1-5, with 7 bases that match TRBD1. Losses at the gene ends were 2 bases for V and 2 bases for J; bases not matched to a gene: 0. The V gene's germline CDR1 is LGHNA and CDR2 YNFKEQ. The CDR3 covers 14 residues. The CDR3 spells CASSQTGGNQPQHF. DNA of the CDR3: TGTGCCAGCAGCCAAACAGGGGGCAATCAGCCCCAGCATTTT.

This chain uses TRBV7-8 with TRBJ1-1; TRBD1 matches 7 bases. This CDR3 contains 14 residues. J was trimmed by 3 bases and V by 5 bases; bases with no gene match: 6. Germline lookup yields CDR1 SGHVS and CDR2 FQNEAQ. This CDR3 reads CASSPRDSHTEAFF. CDR3 DNA sequence: TGTGCCAGCAGCCCACGGGACAGCCACACTGAAGCTTTCTTT.

V usage is TRBV6-5 and J usage is TRBJ1-6; perhaps TRBD1 as D (6 bases). The CDR3 contains 12 residues. The germline V and J ends were trimmed by 11 bases and 2 bases, with 7 bases remaining between them. The V gene's germline CDR1 is MNHEY and CDR2 SVGAGI. CDR3 residues: CAAGAYNSPLHF. In DNA, the CDR3 is TGTGCCGCAGGGGCCTATAATTCACCCCTCCACTTT.

The rearrangement links TRBV19 to TRBJ1-1, with 7 bases that match TRBD1. This CDR3 region has 15 residues. Germline lookup yields CDR1 LNHDA and CDR2 SQIVND (reference sequence). J was trimmed by 3 bases and V by 7 bases; bases with no gene match: 11. The CDR3 DNA reads TGTGCCAGTATGTCGGTGTCCACAGGGGACACTGAAGCTTTCTTT. This encodes CASMSVSTGDTEAFF.

The gene calls are TRBV29-1 and TRBJ1-2; D is uncertain. Per germline, CDR1 SQVTM and CDR2 ANQGSEA. There are 12 residues in the CDR3. The V end lost 6 bases, the J end lost 5 bases, and 13 bases lay between the germline ends. The CDR3 loop is CSVEQPGYGYTF. CDR3 sequence (DNA): TGCAGCGTCGAACAACCGGGGTATGGCTACACCTTC.

The V and J genes are TRBV28 and TRBJ2-5, with a possible D match to TRBD1 (6 bases). The CDR3 runs to 13 residues. The germline V gene encodes CDR1 MDHEN and CDR2 SYDVKM. V dropped 10 bases and J dropped 5 bases, with 17 bases sitting between them. The DNA of the CDR3 is TGTGCCACCAAAGTAGGGCAGGGGGAGACCCAGTACTTC. Protein product: CATKVGQGETQYF.

Comments on this clone: This CDR3 is also generated by other DNA sequences in the sample. The DNA of the CDR3 is TGTGCCAGCAGTTACTCCAGGGGTGGGGGCTACACCTTC. Translation: CASSYSRGGGYTF. The gene calls are TRBV6-5 and TRBJ1-2; D is possibly TRBD1 (6 bases). Trimming took 0 bases from V and 8 from J, leaving 10 bases between them. The CDR3 contains 13 residues. Germline CDR1 MNHEY, CDR2 SVGAGI.

This clone was observed once. The gene calls are TRBV7-9 and TRBJ2-1; the D is unclear. The CDR3 length is 13 residues. Trimming cost V 1 base and J 8 bases, with 9 bases left between them. In germline, CDR1 is SEHNR, CDR2 FQNEAQ (reference sequence). CDR3 sequence: CASSLGTLDEQFF. The CDR3 DNA reads as TGTGCCAGCAGCTTAGGAACTCTGGATGAGCAGTTCTTC.

V and J are TRBV30 and TRBJ1-1; 11 positions match TRBD1. The V gene end was trimmed by 2 bases and the J gene end by 14 bases; junction bases not matched to a gene: 13. CDR3 length equals 14 residues. Looked up from germline, CDR1 is GTSNPN and CDR2 is SVGIG (reference sequence). The CDR3 bases are TGTGCCTGGAGTACCCGGACAGGGGGCGCCTGGACCTTCTTT. Its protein product is CAWSTRTGGAWTFF. Drawing the rest from reference TRBV30 and TRBJ1-1, the complete variable domain is SQTIHQWPATLVQPVGSPLSLECTVEGTSNPNLYWYRQAAGRGLQLLFYSVGIGQISSEVPQNLSASRPQDRQFILSSKKLLLSDSGFYLCAWSTRTGGAWTFFGQGTRLTVV.

The chain is built from TRBV5-1 and TRBJ2-7; 9 bases match TRBD1. The CDR3 loop spans 15 amino acids. Germline V lookup: CDR1 SGHRS, CDR2 YFSETQ. V lost 2 bases to trimming and J lost 2 bases; unmatched junction nucleotides: 5. CDR3 DNA: TGCGCCAGCAGCTTAGGGACAGGGATTACCTACGAGCAGTACTTC. Translated: CASSLGTGITYEQYF.

The chain carries TRBV30 and TRBJ1-2; D unresolved. Germline-derived CDR1 and CDR2 are GTSNPN and SVGIG (reference sequence). Trimming removed 4 bases at V and 6 bases at J, with 12 bases between. This CDR3 has 12 residues. CDR3 bases: TGTGCCTGGACCCTCAACTCGGATGGCTACACCTTC. Translation: CAWTLNSDGYTF.

This chain links TRBV9 with TRBJ1-3, with TRBD1 matching 7 bases. Germline V gene sequence: CDR1 SGDLS, CDR2 YYNGEE. The CDR3 is 16 amino acids. The trim removed 4 bases at V and 0 bases at J, leaving 7 bases unmatched. CDR3 residues: CASSPRQGSSGNTIYF. CDR3 DNA sequence: TGTGCCAGCAGCCCGAGACAGGGATCCTCTGGAAACACCATATATTTT.

The rearrangement links TRBV18 to TRBJ1-2, with D tentatively TRBD1 (6 bases). Germline-derived CDR1 and CDR2 are KGHSH and LQKENI. Trimming cost V 6 bases and J 0 bases, with 14 bases left between them. This CDR3 has 15 amino acids. The CDR3 DNA is TGTGCCAGCTCCCCTGATAGGGGGACTAACTATGGCTACACCTTC. Translation: CASSPDRGTNYGYTF.

The chain has TRBV7-2 and TRBJ1-3; D gene ambiguous. The germline gives CDR1 SGHTA, CDR2 FQGNSA. This CDR3 is built from 14 residues. Trimming took 4 bases from V and 0 from J, leaving 7 bases between them. The CDR3 coding sequence is TGTGCCAGCAGCTCGGGTTTCTCTGGAAACACCATATATTTT. Translated: CASSSGFSGNTIYF.

The chain uses TRBV4-3 and TRBJ1-6; D gene ambiguous. The CDR3 is 19 amino acids. Deletions cut 1 base from V and 0 bases from J, with 16 bases between. Germline V gene sequence: CDR1 LGHNA, CDR2 YSLEER. This CDR3 reads CASSQAAAGLSSYNSPLHF. The CDR3 DNA sequence: TGCGCCAGCAGCCAAGCCGCAGCCGGGTTGAGCTCCTATAATTCACCCCTCCACTTT.

This clone has only one observation. The chain is built from TRBV3-1 (or the pseudogene TRBV3-2) and TRBJ2-1; TRBD2 might be the D (6 bases). The CDR3 contains 13 residues. The germline V gene encodes CDR1 LGHDT and CDR2 YNNKEL (reference sequence). V was cut by 2 bases and J by 8 bases, with 10 bases left in between. This CDR3 reads CASSQRRGDEQFF. For the CDR3, the DNA is TGTGCCAGCAGCCAACGGCGGGGAGATGAGCAGTTCTTC.

The V call is TRBV3-1 (or the pseudogene TRBV3-2), the J call TRBJ2-7; D remains unclear. V was pared by 0 bases and J by 4 bases, with 4 bases between. The CDR3 spans 12 residues. CDR1 LGHDT and CDR2 YNNKEL come from the germline V gene (reference sequence). The CDR3 DNA is TGTGCCAGCAGCCAAGATCTTTACGAGCAGTACTTC. Its translation is CASSQDLYEQYF.

This chain links TRBV5-6 with TRBJ1-6, with 9 bases aligning to TRBD1. V lost 4 bases, J lost 7 bases, and 3 bases stayed unmatched. The CDR3 length is 14 residues. Germline CDR1 and CDR2: SGHDT and YYEEEE. The CDR3 nucleotides are TGTGCCAGCAGCCGGACAGGGGAAAATTCACCCCTCCACTTT. Protein: CASSRTGENSPLHF.